This TCR beta chain came from a study of OX40 agonist ivuxolimab in advanced cancers. Regarding the complete study: Ivuxolimab was an agonistic, fully human IgG2 monoclonal antibody directed against OX40 (CD134), a costimulatory receptor. Intravenous ivuxolimab was administered to patients every 2 weeks at six dose levels: 0.01, 0.1, 0.3, 1.5, 3 and 10 mg/kg. Of the approximately 50 patients in dose escalation, around 20 had hepatocellular carcinoma, approximately 15 had melanoma, 9 had renal cell carcinoma and 9 had head and neck cancer. In the dose-escalation cohort, 82.7% of patients were male, and the mean age was around 60 years, with a range of 23 to 79. Patients were allowed to have had prior anti-PD-1, anti-PD-L1 or anti-CTLA-4 therapy, and approximately 41% of the dose-escalation patients had previously received checkpoint inhibitors. Partial responses were achieved by three dose-escalation patients, of whom one had hepatocellular carcinoma and two had cutaneous melanoma. Peripheral TCRbeta sequencing aimed to test whether ivuxolimab altered TCR sequence diversity and caused clonal T-cell expansion. The paper covers the monotherapy dose-escalation part of the phase I ivuxolimab trial, which included N ≈ 50 patients. The investigation overall reported the following: Antigen specificity was not determined for the clonally expanded peripheral T cells. Low levels of normalized T-cell clonal expansion were also seen in some nonresponding patients. After ivuxolimab, more expanded clones were found on average in CD8+ T cells than in CD4+ T cells. At doses from 0.1 to 3.0 mg/kg, clonal expansion was seen in both CD4+ and CD8+ blood T cells between baseline and week 6. In the 0.1-3.0 mg/kg groups, partial responders had among the lowest normalized peripheral clonal expansion, particularly in CD8+ T cells.

The germline V gene (reference sequence) specifies DFQATT as CDR1 and SNEGSKA as CDR2. The trim is 3 bases for V and 4 bases for J, with a gap of 4 bases between the germline ends. The CDR3 runs 11 amino acids, cysteine and phenylalanine included. Of the read, only the CDR3 DNA is kept; its 33 bases are in frame from base 1. Genomic DNA was extracted from sorted cells for sequencing of the TCRbeta CDR3 region. The immunoSEQ Assay was used for sequencing of TCRbeta CDR3 regions. TCRdb re-hosts the immuneACCESS table, in-frame sequences only. Its copies lack some clones; in the studies checked, an unresolved V gene accounts for under half of them, and the cause for the rest is not known. The sample table holds 75,000 to 95,000 clones, of which 92% were seen once. The top ten hold around 0.51% of the sample. To note about this clone: What this receptor recognizes is not known. No base quality values were provided; no much bigger clone lies one nucleotide off.

The trial excluded patients who had a history of autoimmune disease or who were on systemic immunosuppression. Peripheral blood for TCR sequencing was collected from all dose cohorts at baseline, on cycle 4 day 1, and on cycle 7 day 1. Samples were obtained from an open-label, multicenter, first-in-human phase I dose-escalation trial of ivuxolimab. The trial enrolled adults with locally advanced or metastatic head and neck squamous cell, hepatocellular, melanoma or renal cell carcinoma. CD4+ and CD8+ T cells were sorted separately from peripheral blood before TCR sequencing. This TCR derives from an adult with an advanced solid tumor such as melanoma, head and neck, liver or kidney cancer. This sequence uses TRBV20-1 and TRBJ2-1, with no reliable assignment of the D segment. The material was CD4+ or CD8+ T cells sorted from blood, obtained in a trial of the OX40 agonist ivuxolimab. The nucleotide sequence is given as TGCAGTGCTAGGCGTTACAATGAGCAGTTCTTC. This translates into CSARRYNEQFF.